This TCR beta chain was found in a study of blood T cells in healthy people across ages. There are a few counts of this clonotype. Germline V gene lookup returns CDR1 SEHNR and CDR2 FQNEAQ (reference sequence). Deletions cut 1 base from V and 2 bases from J, with 9 bases between. This CDR3 region has 15 residues. The donors, all healthy, were Caucasians living in Russia, aged roughly 6 to 100. Per-sample yields of isolated PBMCs were at least 6.5 million. Alongside a J-beta primer mix, a sample-barcoded 5' primer served in a second PCR lasting about 7 to 12 cycles. The template-switch adaptor was a 5' adaptor with 12 random nucleotides. It tagged each cDNA molecule. TCRdb analysed the 5' RACE reads with MiXCR anew, one entry per CDR3 protein. This table has about 1,500,000 distinct CDR3 sequences, under 30% appearing once.

This TCR was sampled from a young woman in good health. The chain uses TRBV7-9 and TRBJ2-1; D is possibly TRBD2 (6 bases). Sample: blood. The DNA of the CDR3 is TGTGCCAGCAGCTTAGGGGACTTCACCTACAATGAGCAGTTCTTC. This encodes CASSLGDFTYNEQFF.